This entry describes one TCR beta chain. The antigen this receptor binds is unknown. No per-base quality is available; no much larger clone lies one base away. Looking up the germline V gene yields CDR1 MGHRA and CDR2 YSYEKL. V and J lose 0 bases and 5 bases, and a span of 16 bases separates them. The CDR3 runs 16 residues from the cysteine to the phenylalanine. Kept here is only the CDR3 DNA, which spans 48 bases and is read in frame from base 1. Library generation was performed with the immunoSEQ multiplex PCR assay. For most patients, genomic DNA was isolated using the Qiagen DNeasy Blood and Tissue Kit and was shipped frozen to Adaptive Biotechnologies for TCR sequencing. Adaptive Biotechnologies carried out high-throughput TCR-beta CDR3 sequencing of genomic DNA for most patients. On the study's bioinformatics: TCR sequencing data were retrieved from Adaptive's ImmunoSEQ software for more than 15 patients, whereas three other patients were processed with MiXCR and VDJtools. CD4 versus CD8 sorting errors were corrected by removing sequences found in both subsets at a frequency ratio below 5:1. CDR3 nucleotide sequences shared between donor and recipient were removed because their origin could not be assigned. To count as alloreactive, a clone needed at least 2-fold expansion over unstimulated cells and a minimum CFSE-low frequency of 0.002% (template counts) or 0.001% (read counts). A clone was considered mappable if detected in the sequenced pre-transplant spleen, lymph node, or MLR CFSE-low populations of the donor or recipient. Cumulative frequency of alloreactive clones was calculated as a percentage of all sequences weighted by copy number. As stored in TCRdb, this immuneACCESS dataset retains in-frame rearrangements with V and J assigned. A fraction of the clones does not appear; measured against another copy, unresolved V genes explain less than half of the discrepancy, and the remainder lacks a known reason. Clone size and V and J calls were adopted from that table, with D and trimming inferred from the DNA. The sample contains about 120,000 clones, just under 95% of them found a single time. Of the sample, approximately 1% falls within the top ten clones.

The sample's time point label, decoded: cells obtained before transplantation from donor or recipient. CD3+CD4+ and CD3+CD8+ populations were FACS-sorted from unstimulated pre-transplant donor and recipient cells taken from spleen or lymph nodes. These data come from a study of graft-versus-host responses after intestinal transplantation (dated by TCRdb to the early 2020s). A note on the overall study: Recipients received multivisceral, liver-intestinal, or isolated intestinal transplants. Every recipient was given anti-thymocyte globulin induction, then maintenance tacrolimus and steroids for about three years. Bulk TCR-beta CDR3 sequencing was used to track graft-versus-host and host-versus-graft alloreactive T cell clones in the graft, circulation and bone marrow after intestinal transplantation. Alloreactive clones were identified by sequencing pre-transplant mixed lymphocyte reaction products and comparing them with unstimulated pre-transplant donor and recipient T cells. The cohort enrolled about two dozen intestinal transplant recipients, one of whom was a retransplant, and a few patients without pretransplant specimens were excluded. A peak of at least 4% donor T cells among recipient peripheral blood mononuclear cells was the definition used for donor T cell macrochimerism. Rather than going through the commercial service, samples from three later patients were sequenced in-house on an Illumina MiSeq and processed with MiXCR. Results the study describes overall, beyond this receptor: GvH clones were found in recipient bone marrow, and some of the GvH clones appeared earlier in ileal mucosa or blood, which is consistent with an intestinal mucosal origin. High GvH to HvG T cell clonal ratios were observed in the allografts of patients with donor T cell macrochimerism. Conclusions were limited by the relatively low number and heterogeneity of intestinal transplant patients. Early after transplant, peak levels of circulating GvH clones were associated with declines in HvG clones.

The source of this sequence is a human donor who was the organ donor for an intestinal transplant. The V gene is TRBV4-1 and the J gene is TRBJ1-2, with the D gene not clear enough to name. The material was unstimulated CD8+ T cells sorted from spleen or lymph node cells, obtained before transplant. The DNA is as follows: TGCGCCAGCAGCCAAGATGGACTCGGGGTCCGGTATGGCTACACCTTC. Its product reads: CASSQDGLGVRYGYTF.